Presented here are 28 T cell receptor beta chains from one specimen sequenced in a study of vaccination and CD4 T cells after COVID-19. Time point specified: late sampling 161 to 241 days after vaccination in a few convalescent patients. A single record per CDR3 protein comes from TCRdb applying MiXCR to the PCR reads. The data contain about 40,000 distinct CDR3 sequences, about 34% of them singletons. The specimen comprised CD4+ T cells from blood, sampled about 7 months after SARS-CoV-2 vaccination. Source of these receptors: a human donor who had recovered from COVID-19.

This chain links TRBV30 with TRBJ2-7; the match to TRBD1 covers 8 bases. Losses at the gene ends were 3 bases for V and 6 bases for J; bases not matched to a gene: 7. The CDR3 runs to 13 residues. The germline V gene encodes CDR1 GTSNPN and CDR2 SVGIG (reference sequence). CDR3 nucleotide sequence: TGTGCCTGGAGCCTCGGGACAGGCCGCGAGCAGTACTTC. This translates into CAWSLGTGREQYF.

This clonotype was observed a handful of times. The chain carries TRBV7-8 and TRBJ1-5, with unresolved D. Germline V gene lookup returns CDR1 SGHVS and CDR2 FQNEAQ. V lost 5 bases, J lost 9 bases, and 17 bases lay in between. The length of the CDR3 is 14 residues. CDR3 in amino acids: CASSPPGGMGPQHF. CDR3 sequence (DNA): TGTGCCAGCAGCCCCCCGGGAGGGATGGGGCCCCAGCATTTT.

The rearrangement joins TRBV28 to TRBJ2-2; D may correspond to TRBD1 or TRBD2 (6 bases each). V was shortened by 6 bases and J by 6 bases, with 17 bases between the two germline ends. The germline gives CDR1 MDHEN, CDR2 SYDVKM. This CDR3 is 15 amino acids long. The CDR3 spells CASRGGPGDPGELFF. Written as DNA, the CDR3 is TGTGCCAGCAGGGGGGGCCCAGGCGACCCCGGGGAGCTGTTTTTT.

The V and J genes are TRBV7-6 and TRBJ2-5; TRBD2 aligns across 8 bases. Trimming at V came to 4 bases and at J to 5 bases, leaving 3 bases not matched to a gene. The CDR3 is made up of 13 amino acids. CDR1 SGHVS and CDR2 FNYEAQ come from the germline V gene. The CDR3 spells CASSSSGSETQYF. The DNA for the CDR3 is TGTGCCAGCAGCTCCAGCGGGAGCGAGACCCAGTACTTC.

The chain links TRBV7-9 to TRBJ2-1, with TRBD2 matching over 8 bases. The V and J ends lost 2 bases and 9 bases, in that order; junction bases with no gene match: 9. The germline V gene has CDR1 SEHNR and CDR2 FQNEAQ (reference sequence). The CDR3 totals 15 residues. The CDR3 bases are TGTGCCAGCAGCTTAAGGGGGGTAGCGGGACTTGAGCAGTTCTTC. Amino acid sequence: CASSLRGVAGLEQFF.

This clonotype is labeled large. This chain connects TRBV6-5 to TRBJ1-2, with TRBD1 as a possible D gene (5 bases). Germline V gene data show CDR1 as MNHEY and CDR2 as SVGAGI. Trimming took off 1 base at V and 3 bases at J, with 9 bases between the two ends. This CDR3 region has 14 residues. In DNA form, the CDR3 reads TGTGCCAGCAGTTACTTAGGGGTGCACTATGGCTACACCTTC. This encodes CASSYLGVHYGYTF.

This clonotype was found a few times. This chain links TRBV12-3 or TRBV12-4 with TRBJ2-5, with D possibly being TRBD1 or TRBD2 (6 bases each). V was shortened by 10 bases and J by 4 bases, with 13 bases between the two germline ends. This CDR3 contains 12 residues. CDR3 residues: CATTGGGETQYF. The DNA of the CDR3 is TGTGCCACTACCGGGGGCGGAGAGACCCAGTACTTC.

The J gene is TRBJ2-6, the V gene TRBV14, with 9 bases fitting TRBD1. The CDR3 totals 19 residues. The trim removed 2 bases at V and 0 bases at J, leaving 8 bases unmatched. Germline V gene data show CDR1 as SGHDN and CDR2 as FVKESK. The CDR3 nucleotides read TGTGCCAGCAGCCAATTCTTAGGGGACAGGGCCTCTGGGGCCAACGTCCTGACTTTC. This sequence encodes CASSQFLGDRASGANVLTF.

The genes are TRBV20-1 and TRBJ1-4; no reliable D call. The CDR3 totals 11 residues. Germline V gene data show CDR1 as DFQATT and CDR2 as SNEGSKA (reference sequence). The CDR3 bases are TGCAGGGAACCAACCAGACTAAAACTGTTTTTT. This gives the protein CREPTRLKLFF.

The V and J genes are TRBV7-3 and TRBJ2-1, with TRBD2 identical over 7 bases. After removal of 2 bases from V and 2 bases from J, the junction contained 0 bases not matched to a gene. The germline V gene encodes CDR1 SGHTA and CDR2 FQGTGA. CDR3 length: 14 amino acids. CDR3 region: CASSLLAAYNEQFF. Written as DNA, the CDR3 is TGTGCCAGCAGCTTACTAGCGGCCTACAATGAGCAGTTCTTC.

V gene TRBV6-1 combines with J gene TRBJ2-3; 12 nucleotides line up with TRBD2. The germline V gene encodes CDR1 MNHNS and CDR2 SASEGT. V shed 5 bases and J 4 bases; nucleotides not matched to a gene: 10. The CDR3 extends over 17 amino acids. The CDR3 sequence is CASSNARTSGIADTQYF. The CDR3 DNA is TGTGCCAGCAGTAATGCCCGGACTAGCGGGATCGCAGATACGCAGTATTTT.

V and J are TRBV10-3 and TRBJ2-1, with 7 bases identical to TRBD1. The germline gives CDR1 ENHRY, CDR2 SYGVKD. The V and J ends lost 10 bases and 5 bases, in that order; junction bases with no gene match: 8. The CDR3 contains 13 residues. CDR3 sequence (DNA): TGTGCCAGCCGGACAGGAACAGACAATGAGCAGTTCTTC. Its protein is CASRTGTDNEQFF.

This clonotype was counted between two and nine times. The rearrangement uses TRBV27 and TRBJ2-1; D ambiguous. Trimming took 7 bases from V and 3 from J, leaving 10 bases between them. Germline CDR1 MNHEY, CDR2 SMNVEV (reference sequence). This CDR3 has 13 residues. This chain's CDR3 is CASNSRGYNEQFF. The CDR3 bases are TGTGCCAGCAACAGTCGAGGCTACAATGAGCAGTTCTTC.

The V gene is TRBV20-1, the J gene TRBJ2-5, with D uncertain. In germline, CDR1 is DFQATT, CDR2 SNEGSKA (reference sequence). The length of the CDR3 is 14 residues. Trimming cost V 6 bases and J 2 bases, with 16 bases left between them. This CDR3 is CSATGPGPQETQYF. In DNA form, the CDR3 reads TGCAGTGCCACGGGCCCCGGGCCACAAGAGACCCAGTACTTC.

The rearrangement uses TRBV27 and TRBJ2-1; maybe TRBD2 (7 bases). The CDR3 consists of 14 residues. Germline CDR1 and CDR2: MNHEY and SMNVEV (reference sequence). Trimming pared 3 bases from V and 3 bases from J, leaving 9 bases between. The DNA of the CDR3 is TGTGCCAGCAGTTTGCGGGGGCGCTACAATGAGCAGTTCTTC. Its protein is CASSLRGRYNEQFF.

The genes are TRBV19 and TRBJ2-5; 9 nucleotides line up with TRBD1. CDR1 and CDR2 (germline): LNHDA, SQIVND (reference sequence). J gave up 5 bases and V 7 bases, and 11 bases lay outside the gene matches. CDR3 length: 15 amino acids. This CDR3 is CASTTTQGARETQYF. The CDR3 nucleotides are TGTGCCAGTACCACCACACAGGGGGCGAGGGAGACCCAGTACTTC.

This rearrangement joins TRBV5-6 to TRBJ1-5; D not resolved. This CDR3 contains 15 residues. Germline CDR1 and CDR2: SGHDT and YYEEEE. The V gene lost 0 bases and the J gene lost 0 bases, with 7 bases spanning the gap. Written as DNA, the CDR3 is TGTGCCAGCAGCTTGGCCCTGGATAGCAATCAGCCCCAGCATTTT. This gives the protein CASSLALDSNQPQHF. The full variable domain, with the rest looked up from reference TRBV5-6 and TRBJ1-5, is DAGVTQSPTHLIKTRGQQVTLRCSPKSGHDTVSWYQQALGQGPQFIFQYYEEEERQRGNFPDRFSGHQFPNYSSELNVNALLLGDSALYLCASSLALDSNQPQHFGDGTRLSIL.

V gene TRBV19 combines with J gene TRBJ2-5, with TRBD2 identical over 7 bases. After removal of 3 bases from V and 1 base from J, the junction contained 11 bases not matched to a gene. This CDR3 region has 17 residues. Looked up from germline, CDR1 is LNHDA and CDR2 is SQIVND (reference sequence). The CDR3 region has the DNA TGTGCCAGTAGTATCCCCGGGGCCTCGGGGGGCCAAGAGACCCAGTACTTC. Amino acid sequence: CASSIPGASGGQETQYF.

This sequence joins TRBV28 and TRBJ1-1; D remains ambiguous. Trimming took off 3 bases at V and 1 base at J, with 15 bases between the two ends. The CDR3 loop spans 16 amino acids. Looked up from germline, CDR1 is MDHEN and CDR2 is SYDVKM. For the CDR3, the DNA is TGTGCCAGCAGTTTTATCTTAAGTCGGGGGAACACTGAAGCTTTCTTT. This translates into CASSFILSRGNTEAFF.

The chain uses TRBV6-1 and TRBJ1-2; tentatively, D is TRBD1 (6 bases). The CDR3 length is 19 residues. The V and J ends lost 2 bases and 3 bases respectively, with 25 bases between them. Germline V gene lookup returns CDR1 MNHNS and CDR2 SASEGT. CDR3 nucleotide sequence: TGTGCCAGCAGTGAAAGGCCGTCGAGCGGGGGCGGAGGTCACTATGGCTACACCTTC. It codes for CASSERPSSGGGGHYGYTF.

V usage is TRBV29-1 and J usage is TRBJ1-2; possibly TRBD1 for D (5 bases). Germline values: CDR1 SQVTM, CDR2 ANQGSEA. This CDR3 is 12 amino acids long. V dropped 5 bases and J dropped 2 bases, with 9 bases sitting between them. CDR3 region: CSVRAGNYGYTF. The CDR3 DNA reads TGCAGCGTTCGGGCAGGGAACTATGGCTACACCTTC.

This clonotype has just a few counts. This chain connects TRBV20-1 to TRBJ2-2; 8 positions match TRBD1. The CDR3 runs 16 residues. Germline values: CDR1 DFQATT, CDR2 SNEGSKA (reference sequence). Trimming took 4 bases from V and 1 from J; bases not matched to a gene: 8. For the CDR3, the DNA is TGCAGTGCTATTCGTGCCGGGACAGGGAACACCGGGGAGCTGTTTTTT. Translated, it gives CSAIRAGTGNTGELFF.

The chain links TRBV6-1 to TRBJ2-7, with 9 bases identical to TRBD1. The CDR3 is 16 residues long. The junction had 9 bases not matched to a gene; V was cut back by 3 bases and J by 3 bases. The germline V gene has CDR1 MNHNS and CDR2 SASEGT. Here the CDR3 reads CASSESLTGGFYEQYF. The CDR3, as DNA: TGTGCCAGCAGTGAGTCCCTGACAGGGGGGTTCTACGAGCAGTACTTC.

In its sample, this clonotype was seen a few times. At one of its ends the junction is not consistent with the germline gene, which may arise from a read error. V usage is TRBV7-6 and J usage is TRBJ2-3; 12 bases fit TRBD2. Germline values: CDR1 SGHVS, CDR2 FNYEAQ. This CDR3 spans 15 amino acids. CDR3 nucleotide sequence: TGTGCTAGCAGCCCCACTAGCGGGAGGACAGATACGCAGTATTTT. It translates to CASSPTSGRTDTQYF.

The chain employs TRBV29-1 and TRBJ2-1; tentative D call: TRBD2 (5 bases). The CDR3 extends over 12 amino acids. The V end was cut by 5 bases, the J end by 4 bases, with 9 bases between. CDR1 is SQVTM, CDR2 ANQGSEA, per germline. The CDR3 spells CSVTSGYNEQFF. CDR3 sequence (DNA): TGCAGCGTTACCAGCGGATACAATGAGCAGTTCTTC.

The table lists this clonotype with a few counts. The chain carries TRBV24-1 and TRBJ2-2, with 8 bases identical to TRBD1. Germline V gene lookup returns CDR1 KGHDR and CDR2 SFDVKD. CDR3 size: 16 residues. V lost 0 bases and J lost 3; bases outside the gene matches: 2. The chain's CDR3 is CATSDLAGGDTGELFF. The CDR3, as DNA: TGTGCCACCAGTGATTTGGCAGGGGGCGACACCGGGGAGCTGTTTTTT.

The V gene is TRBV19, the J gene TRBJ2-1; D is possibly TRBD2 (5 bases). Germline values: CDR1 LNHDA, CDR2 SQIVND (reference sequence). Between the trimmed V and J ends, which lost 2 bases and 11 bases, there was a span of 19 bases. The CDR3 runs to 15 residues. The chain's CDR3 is CASSISGGLMPKQFF. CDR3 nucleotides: TGTGCCAGTAGTATAAGTGGCGGGCTCATGCCCAAGCAGTTCTTC.

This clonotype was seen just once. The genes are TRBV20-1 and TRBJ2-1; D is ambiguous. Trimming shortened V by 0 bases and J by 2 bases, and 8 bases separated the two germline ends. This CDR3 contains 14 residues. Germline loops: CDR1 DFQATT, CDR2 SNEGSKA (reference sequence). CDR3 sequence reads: CSARDARTYNEQFF. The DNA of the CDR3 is TGCAGTGCTAGAGATGCCAGAACCTACAATGAGCAGTTCTTC.